Each of the 25 T cell receptor beta chains below was sequenced from the same sample in a study of cytomegalovirus exposure and HLA in healthy donors. The PCR used 60 Vbeta and 13 Jbeta primers. Some clones are missing from TCRdb's copy, which holds only in-frame ones; the method was immunoSEQ multiplex PCR. The sample records over 150,000 clones, 80% to 90% being singletons. Material for sequencing was PBMCs. These receptors all come from a girl aged 2 to 9 in good health and CMV-seropositive.

The gene calls are TRBV20-1 and TRBJ2-1; no clear D. CDR3 length equals 10 residues. V was shortened by 3 bases and J by 7 bases, with 4 bases between the two germline ends. CDR1 and CDR2 (germline): DFQATT, SNEGSKA (reference sequence). The CDR3 loop reads CSASRNEQFF. The CDR3 nucleotides read TGCAGTGCTAGCAGAAATGAGCAGTTCTTC.

V and J are TRBV4-2 and TRBJ2-6; no reliable D call. The CDR3 contains 14 residues. V gave up 0 bases and J gave up 2 bases, with 2 bases separating them. Germline loops: CDR1 LGHNA, CDR2 YNFKEQ. This CDR3 reads CASSQDTGANVLTF. Here the CDR3 DNA reads TGTGCCAGCAGCCAAGACACTGGGGCCAACGTCCTGACTTTC.

The CDR3 loop reads CASSYRDSTSGANVLTF. The DNA of the CDR3 is TGCGCCAGCAGCTACCGGGACAGCACCTCTGGGGCCAACGTCCTGACTTTC. V gene TRBV5-1 combines with J gene TRBJ2-6, with 7 bases identical to TRBD1. This CDR3 comprises 17 residues. V lost 3 bases, J lost 0 bases, and 6 bases stayed unmatched. Germline V gene sequence: CDR1 SGHRS, CDR2 YFSETQ.

The chain recombines TRBV27 with TRBJ1-4, with D perhaps TRBD1 (6 bases). Per the germline V gene, CDR1 is MNHEY and CDR2 is SMNVEV (reference sequence). The CDR3 covers 14 residues. V shed 5 bases and J shed 8 bases, with 15 bases lying between them. For the CDR3, the DNA is TGTGCCAGCAGTAAAACAGGGATGCAGGAAAAACTGTTTTTT. It yields the protein CASSKTGMQEKLFF. Filled out from reference TRBV27 and TRBJ1-4, the complete variable domain reads EAQVTQNPRYLITVTGKKLTVTCSQNMNHEYMSWYRQDPGLGLRQIYYSMNVEVTDKGDVPEGYKVSRKEKRNFPLILESPSPNQTSLYFCASSKTGMQEKLFFGSGTQLSVL.

This chain links TRBV9 with TRBJ2-1; TRBD2 agrees at 8 bases. This CDR3 is built from 16 residues. V trimming: 3 bases; J trimming: 6 bases; junction bases outside the gene matches: 11. CDR1 and CDR2 (germline): SGDLS, YYNGEE. As DNA, the CDR3 is TGTGCCAGCAGCGCTCCCCCGGGACTAGGGGTCAATGAGCAGTTCTTC. Translation gives CASSAPPGLGVNEQFF.

The V and J genes are TRBV6-4 and TRBJ2-5; 10 nucleotides align to TRBD2. The germline CDR1 and CDR2 sequences are MRHNA and SNTAGT. The CDR3 has 12 amino acids. Trimming cost V 11 bases and J 4 bases; bases outside gene matches: 4. The CDR3 coding sequence is TGTGCCCGGTTAGCGGGAGGAGAGACCCAGTACTTC. Translated, it gives CARLAGGETQYF.

This clone was seen once. The chain employs TRBV19 and TRBJ2-1, with 7 nucleotides matching TRBD1. Trimming took 5 bases from V and 2 from J; bases not matched to a gene: 6. Germline-derived CDR1 and CDR2 are LNHDA and SQIVND (reference sequence). This CDR3 is 15 amino acids long. The CDR3 is CASSGDSSTYNEQFF. As DNA, the CDR3 is TGTGCCAGTAGTGGGGACAGTTCCACCTACAATGAGCAGTTCTTC. The variable domain in full, with the rest retrieved from reference TRBV19 and TRBJ2-1, is DGGITQSPKYLFRKEGQNVTLSCEQNLNHDAMYWYRQDPGQGLRLIYYSQIVNDFQKGDIAEGYSVSREKKESFPLTVTSAQKNPTAFYLCASSGDSSTYNEQFFGPGTRLTVL.

The rearrangement joins TRBV15 to TRBJ1-4; D remains ambiguous. V was pared by 0 bases and J by 7 bases, with 27 bases between. The germline V gene has CDR1 LNHNV and CDR2 YYDKDF (reference sequence). The CDR3 is 20 amino acids. The CDR3 nucleotides are TGTGCCACCAGCAGAGATTATTTCCAGTCGGCCCCTGGGCGTGTTGAAAAACTGTTTTTT. It yields the protein CATSRDYFQSAPGRVEKLFF.

This clone appeared once. The V gene is TRBV7-3, the J gene TRBJ2-7; possibly TRBD1 for D (6 bases). CDR1 SGHTA and CDR2 FQGTGA come from the germline V gene. V was cut by 6 bases and J by 6 bases, with 15 bases left in between. This CDR3 region has 13 residues. In nucleotides, the CDR3 is TGTGCCAGCAGTTCGACAGGTATGGGCGAGCAGTACTTC. Amino acids: CASSSTGMGEQYF.

This rearrangement joins TRBV11-3 to TRBJ2-1, with 7 bases identical to TRBD2. From germline, CDR1 is SGHNT and CDR2 YENEEA. Trimming took 2 bases from V and 5 from J; bases not matched to a gene: 9. The CDR3 runs to 16 residues. CDR3 residues: CASSLQGGSPDNEQFF. The CDR3 nucleotides are TGTGCCAGCAGCTTACAGGGCGGGAGTCCCGACAATGAGCAGTTCTTC. The variable domain in full, with the rest retrieved from reference TRBV11-3 and TRBJ2-1, is EAGVVQSPRYKIIEKKQPVAFWCNPISGHNTLYWYLQNLGQGPELLIRYENEEAVDDSQLPKDRFSAERLKGVDSTLKIQPAELGDSAVYLCASSLQGGSPDNEQFFGPGTRLTVL.

The V and J genes are TRBV11-2 and TRBJ1-5; no clear D. CDR3 length: 11 residues. The germline V gene encodes CDR1 SGHAT and CDR2 FQNNGV. V shed 4 bases and J shed 9 bases, with 7 bases lying between them. The CDR3 nucleotides read TGTGCCAGCAGCTCCCCGGGGCCCCAGCATTTT. It specifies CASSSPGPQHF.

This chain joins TRBV28 and TRBJ2-7, with a weak D call TRBD1 (5 bases). The germline V and J ends were trimmed by 3 bases and 2 bases, with 17 bases remaining between them. In germline, CDR1 is MDHEN, CDR2 SYDVKM. The CDR3 consists of 16 residues. CDR3: CASSLTSPRGTYEQYF. The CDR3 DNA reads as TGTGCCAGCAGTTTGACATCCCCTAGGGGAACCTACGAGCAGTACTTC.

The J gene is TRBJ2-1, the V gene TRBV7-3; D uncertain. Germline values: CDR1 SGHTA, CDR2 FQGTGA. V lost 4 bases, J lost 5 bases, and 9 bases lay in between. The CDR3 runs to 13 residues. The CDR3 DNA sequence: TGTGCCAGCAGCTCCACGCTACACAATGAGCAGTTCTTC. The encoded protein is CASSSTLHNEQFF.

This chain joins TRBV27 and TRBJ1-1, with D hard to call. CDR3 length: 11 amino acids. In germline, CDR1 is MNHEY, CDR2 SMNVEV (reference sequence). V was cut by 3 bases and J by 9 bases, with 8 bases left in between. The CDR3 DNA sequence: TGTGCCAGCAGTTTTGGAGGGCAAGCTTTCTTT. Encoded protein: CASSFGGQAFF.

CDR3 in amino acids: CASSSRQANGYTF. The CDR3 DNA sequence: TGTGCCAGCAGCTCACGACAGGCCAATGGCTACACCTTC. V gene TRBV7-8 combines with J gene TRBJ1-2; the D gene is possibly TRBD1 (6 bases). The CDR3 contains 13 residues. In germline, CDR1 is SGHVS, CDR2 FQNEAQ. V lost 4 bases to trimming and J lost 6 bases, with 12 bases between them.

The genes are TRBV25-1 and TRBJ2-4, with D possibly TRBD1 on 6 matching bases. The V gene lost 4 bases and the J gene lost 0 bases, with 13 bases spanning the gap. Germline V CDR1 and CDR2: MGHDK, SYGVNS. The CDR3 totals 16 residues. CDR3 sequence (DNA): TGTGCCAGCAGTGGTAACAGGGCCCAAGCCAAAAACATTCAGTACTTC. Translating gives CASSGNRAQAKNIQYF.

V and J are TRBV6-5 and TRBJ2-7, with D unresolved. This CDR3 comprises 11 residues. Germline V gives CDR1 MNHEY, CDR2 SVGAGI. V lost 5 bases to trimming and J lost 5 bases, with 7 bases between them. The CDR3 DNA follows: TGTGCCAGCAGTCAAGACAACGAGCAGTACTTC. Its protein product is CASSQDNEQYF.

V and J are TRBV7-3 and TRBJ1-2; D is possibly TRBD1 (5 bases). This CDR3 comprises 14 residues. The V end was cut by 1 base, the J end by 8 bases, with 14 bases between. The germline V gene encodes CDR1 SGHTA and CDR2 FQGTGA. The CDR3 protein is CASSLNRAGRGYTF. CDR3 coding DNA: TGTGCCAGCAGCTTAAATAGGGCAGGGCGAGGCTACACCTTC.

The V call is TRBV7-6, the J call TRBJ2-2; D gene ambiguous. Germline values: CDR1 SGHVS, CDR2 FNYEAQ. This CDR3 is 18 amino acids long. Trimming pared 0 bases from V and 4 bases from J, leaving 18 bases between. The CDR3 spells CASSLARQREPFTGELFF. The DNA of the CDR3 is TGTGCCAGCAGCTTAGCGAGGCAAAGAGAACCGTTCACCGGGGAGCTGTTTTTT.

This chain links TRBV27 with TRBJ2-1; 8 nucleotides line up with TRBD1. The germline CDR1 and CDR2 sequences are MNHEY and SMNVEV (reference sequence). CDR3 size: 15 residues. Trimming took 5 bases from V and 6 from J; bases not matched to a gene: 9. CDR3 amino acids: CASSPPDRVGNEQFF. The DNA for the CDR3 is TGTGCCAGCAGTCCCCCGGACAGGGTTGGCAATGAGCAGTTCTTC.

This rearrangement joins TRBV9 to TRBJ1-6; 9 positions match TRBD1. Germline V gene sequence: CDR1 SGDLS, CDR2 YYNGEE. This CDR3 comprises 18 residues. With 3 bases clipped from V and 6 bases from J, the junction kept 13 bases outside the gene matches. CDR3 in amino acids: CASSAYTGTGFSNSPLHF. CDR3 in DNA: TGTGCCAGCAGCGCATATACCGGGACAGGGTTTTCTAATTCACCCCTCCACTTT.

This clone was counted only a few times. Within the sample, other DNA sequences also encode this same CDR3. The V and J genes are TRBV5-1 and TRBJ1-1; 10 nucleotides align to TRBD1. The V and J ends lost 4 bases and 0 bases, in that order; junction bases with no gene match: 3. The germline V gene has CDR1 SGHRS and CDR2 YFSETQ. The CDR3 sequence is 15 residues long. For the CDR3, the DNA is TGCGCCAGCAGCGGGGACAGGGGACTGAACACTGAAGCTTTCTTT. Protein sequence: CASSGDRGLNTEAFF.

This rearrangement joins TRBV6-5 to TRBJ1-5; TRBD1 matches 7 bases. CDR1 is MNHEY and CDR2 is SVGAGI in the germline V gene. Trimming at V came to 6 bases and at J to 3 bases, leaving 8 bases not matched to a gene. There are 15 residues in the CDR3. CDR3 in amino acids: CASSLTGTLNQPQHF. Written as DNA, the CDR3 is TGTGCCAGCAGCCTGACAGGGACCCTCAATCAGCCCCAGCATTTT.

J is TRBJ1-5 and V is TRBV23-1; maybe TRBD1 (5 bases). TRBV23-1 is flagged as an ORF with uncertain function. The CDR3 consists of 17 residues. V shed 1 base and J shed 5 bases, with 18 bases lying between them. The CDR3 DNA follows: TGCGCCAGCAGTCAATTTAGGGGTGGGGGGGGATATCAGCCCCAGCATTTT. Encoded protein: CASSQFRGGGGYQPQHF.

This chain's CDR3 is CASSSGTSGETQYF. In DNA form, the CDR3 reads TGTGCCAGCAGCTCCGGGACTTCTGGGGAGACCCAGTACTTC. The chain employs TRBV11-3 and TRBJ2-5, with D possibly TRBD2 on 6 matching bases. Germline loops: CDR1 SGHNT, CDR2 YENEEA. V was shortened by 4 bases and J by 5 bases, with 14 bases between the two germline ends. This CDR3 contains 14 residues.